The following is a T cell receptor (beta chain) sequence with its context. A multiplex PCR was run with 60 Vbeta primers and 13 Jbeta primers. Assay: immunoSEQ multiplex PCR; the TCRdb copy retains only in-frame clones and omits some. The sample has hundreds of thousands of clones, about 80% seen once; the top ten hold 0.63%. The germline V gene encodes CDR1 SGHAT and CDR2 FQNNGV. After removal of 5 bases from V and 8 bases from J, the junction contained 10 bases not matched to a gene. The CDR3 totals 14 residues. This specimen belongs to a study of cytomegalovirus exposure and HLA in healthy donors. Sequences were obtained from PBMCs. The chain joins TRBV11-2 to TRBJ1-2; 8 nucleotides line up with TRBD1. The origin of this receptor is a man younger than 35 in good health and CMV-seronegative. The CDR3 DNA reads TGTGCCAGCAGCCGCCTAAGGACAGGGCCAGGCTACACCTTC. It is translated as CASSRLRTGPGYTF.